What follows is one T cell receptor beta chain and its context. Its antigen is as yet unknown. PCR was performed using 60 Vbeta and 13 Jbeta primers. Generated by immunoSEQ multiplex PCR, the TCRdb table keeps only in-frame clones and is missing some. This table has roughly 150,000 clones, around 75% appearing once. CDR1 and CDR2 (germline): MDHEN, SYDVKM. With V trimmed by 8 bases and J by 8 bases, 15 bases remained unmatched. The CDR3 is made up of 16 amino acids. Donors were nominally healthy when sampled, though unrecorded immune exposures were likely. This sample is part of a study of cytomegalovirus exposure and HLA in healthy donors. Across the study: In terms of ancestry, the Caucasian-associated cluster contained roughly 80% of the approximately 430 genotyped donors.

Overall study findings and caveats: What a later analysis showed was that several of the most significant clusters appeared linked to common viral pathogens. The authors assumed roughly uniform sequencing depth across donors for presence/absence analyses.

This chain connects TRBV28 to TRBJ2-1; 10 nucleotides line up with TRBD2. The sequence came from a young woman in good health and CMV-seronegative. Material: PBMCs. CDR3 nucleotide sequence: TGTGCCAGCGTACGATCGGCTAGCGGGGGATTTTATGAGCAGTTCTTC. It translates to CASVRSASGGFYEQFF. The whole variable domain, filled in from reference TRBV28 and TRBJ2-1, reads DVKVTQSSRYLVKRTGEKVFLECVQDMDHENMFWYRQDPGLGLRLIYFSYDVKMKEKGDIPEGYSVSREKKERFSLILESASTNQTSMYLCASVRSASGGFYEQFFGPGTRLTVL.